This TCR beta chain was identified in a study of cytotoxic CD8 clonotypes in ibrutinib-treated CLL. The V end lost 2 bases, the J end lost 6 bases, and 8 bases lay between the germline ends. There are 14 residues in the CDR3. Looked up from germline, CDR1 is SGHAT and CDR2 is FQNNGV. Sequencing used immunoSEQ multiplex PCR; TCRdb keeps in-frame clones, though not all of them. The table has fewer than 35,000 clones, 69% seen once. Comment on this clone: Its antigen is as yet unknown.

General observations from the study: Stable or contracted on treatment, public clonotypes were also uncommon.

The sequences come from PBMCs, collected before ibrutinib treatment. The chain has TRBV11-2 and TRBJ1-6; perhaps TRBD1 as D (5 bases). The sequence came from a human donor with chronic lymphocytic leukemia. CDR3 nucleotide sequence: TGTGCCAGCAGCTTAAGGGGCTCTAATTCACCCCTCCACTTT. It specifies CASSLRGSNSPLHF.